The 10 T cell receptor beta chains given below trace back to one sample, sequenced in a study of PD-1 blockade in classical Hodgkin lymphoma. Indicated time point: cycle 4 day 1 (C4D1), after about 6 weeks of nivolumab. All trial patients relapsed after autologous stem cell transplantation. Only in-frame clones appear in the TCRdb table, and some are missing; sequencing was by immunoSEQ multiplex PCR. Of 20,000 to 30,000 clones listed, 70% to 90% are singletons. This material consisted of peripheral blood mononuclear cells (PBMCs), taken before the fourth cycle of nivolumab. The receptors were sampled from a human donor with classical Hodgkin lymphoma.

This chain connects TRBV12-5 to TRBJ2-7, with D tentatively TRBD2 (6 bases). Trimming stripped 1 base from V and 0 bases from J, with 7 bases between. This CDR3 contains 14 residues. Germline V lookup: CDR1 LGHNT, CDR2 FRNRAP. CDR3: CASGLGGISYEQYF. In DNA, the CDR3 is TGTGCTAGTGGTTTGGGCGGGATCTCCTACGAGCAGTACTTC.

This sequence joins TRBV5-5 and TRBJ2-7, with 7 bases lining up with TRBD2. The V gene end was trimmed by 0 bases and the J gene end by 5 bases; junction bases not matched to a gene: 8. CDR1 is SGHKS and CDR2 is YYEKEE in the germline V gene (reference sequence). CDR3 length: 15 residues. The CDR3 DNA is TGTGCCAGCAGCTTGGCGGGCGGGGGTCCTAACGAGCAGTACTTC. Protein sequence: CASSLAGGGPNEQYF.

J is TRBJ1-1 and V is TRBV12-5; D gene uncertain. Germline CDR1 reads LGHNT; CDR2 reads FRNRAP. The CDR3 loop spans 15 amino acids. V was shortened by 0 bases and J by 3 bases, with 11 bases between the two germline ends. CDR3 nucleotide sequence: TGTGCTAGTGGTTTGGTACTGGGAAGGGACACTGAAGCTTTCTTT. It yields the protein CASGLVLGRDTEAFF.

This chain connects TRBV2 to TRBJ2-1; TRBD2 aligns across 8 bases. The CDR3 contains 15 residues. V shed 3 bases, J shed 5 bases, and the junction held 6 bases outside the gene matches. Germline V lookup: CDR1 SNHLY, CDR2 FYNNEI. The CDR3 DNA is TGTGCCAGCAGTGAGAGCGGGGGAGTTAACAATGAGCAGTTCTTC. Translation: CASSESGGVNNEQFF.

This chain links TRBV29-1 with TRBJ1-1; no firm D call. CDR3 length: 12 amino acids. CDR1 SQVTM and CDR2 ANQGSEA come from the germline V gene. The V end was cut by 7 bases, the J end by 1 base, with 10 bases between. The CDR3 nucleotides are TGCAGCGCACGAGAGGGGAACACTGAAGCTTTCTTT. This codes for CSAREGNTEAFF.

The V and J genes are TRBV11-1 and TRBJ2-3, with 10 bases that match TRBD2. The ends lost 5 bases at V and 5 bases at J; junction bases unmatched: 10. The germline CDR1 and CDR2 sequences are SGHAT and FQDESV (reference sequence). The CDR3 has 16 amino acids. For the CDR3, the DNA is TGTGCCAGCAGCCGTGGGACTAGCGCCGTTGGAGATACGCAGTATTTT. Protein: CASSRGTSAVGDTQYF. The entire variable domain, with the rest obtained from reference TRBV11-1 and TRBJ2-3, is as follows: EAEVAQSPRYKITEKSQAVAFWCDPISGHATLYWYRQILGQGPELLVQFQDESVVDDSQLPKDRFSAERLKGVDSTLKIQPAELGDSAMYLCASSRGTSAVGDTQYFGPGTRLTVL.

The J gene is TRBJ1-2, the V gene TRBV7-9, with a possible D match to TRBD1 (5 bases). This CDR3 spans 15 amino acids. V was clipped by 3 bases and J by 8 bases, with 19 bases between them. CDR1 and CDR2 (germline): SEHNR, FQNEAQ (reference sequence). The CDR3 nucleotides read TGTGCCAGCAGCTTTAGGGAATGCTCCCCAGGGGGCTACACCTTC. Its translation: CASSFRECSPGGYTF.

The CDR3 loop reads CAWGRGAVFDEQYF. CDR3 in DNA: TGTGCCTGGGGGAGGGGGGCAGTCTTCGACGAGCAGTACTTC. The chain employs TRBV30 and TRBJ2-7; D possibly corresponds to TRBD2 (7 bases). CDR3 length: 14 residues. V lost 5 bases and J lost 5, with 19 bases in between. Germline V gene lookup returns CDR1 GTSNPN and CDR2 SVGIG (reference sequence).

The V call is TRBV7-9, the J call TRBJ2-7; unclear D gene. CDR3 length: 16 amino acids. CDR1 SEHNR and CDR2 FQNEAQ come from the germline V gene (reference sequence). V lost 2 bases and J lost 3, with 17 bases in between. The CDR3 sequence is CASSLTSGVKGYEQYF. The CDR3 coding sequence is TGTGCCAGCAGCTTAACTTCTGGGGTGAAGGGCTACGAGCAGTACTTC.

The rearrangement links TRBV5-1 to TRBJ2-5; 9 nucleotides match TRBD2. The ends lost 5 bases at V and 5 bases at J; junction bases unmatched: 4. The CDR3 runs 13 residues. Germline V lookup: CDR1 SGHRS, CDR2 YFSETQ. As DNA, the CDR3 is TGCGCCAGCAGTAGCGGGGGCCGGGAGACCCAGTACTTC. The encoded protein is CASSSGGRETQYF.